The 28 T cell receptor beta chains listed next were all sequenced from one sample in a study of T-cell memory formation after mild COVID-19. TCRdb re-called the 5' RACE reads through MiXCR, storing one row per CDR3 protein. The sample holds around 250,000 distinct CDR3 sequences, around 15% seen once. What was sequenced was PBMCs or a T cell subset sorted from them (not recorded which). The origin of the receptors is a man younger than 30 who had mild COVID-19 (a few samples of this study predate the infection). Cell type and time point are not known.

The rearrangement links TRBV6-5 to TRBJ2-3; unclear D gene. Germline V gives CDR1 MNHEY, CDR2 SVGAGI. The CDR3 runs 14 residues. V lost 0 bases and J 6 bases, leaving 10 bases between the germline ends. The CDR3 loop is CASSYSLLGDTQYF. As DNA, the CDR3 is TGTGCCAGCAGTTACTCTCTCTTAGGGGATACGCAGTATTTT.

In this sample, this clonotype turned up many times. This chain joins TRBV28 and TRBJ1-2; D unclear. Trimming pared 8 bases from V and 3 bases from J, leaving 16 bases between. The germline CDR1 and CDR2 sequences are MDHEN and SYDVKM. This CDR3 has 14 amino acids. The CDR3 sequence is CASADRTVYYGYTF. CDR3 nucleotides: TGTGCCAGCGCGGACCGGACGGTGTACTATGGCTACACCTTC.

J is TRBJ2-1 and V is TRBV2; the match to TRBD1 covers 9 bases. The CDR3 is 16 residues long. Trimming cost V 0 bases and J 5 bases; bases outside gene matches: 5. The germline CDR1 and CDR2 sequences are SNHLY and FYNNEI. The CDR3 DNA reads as TGTGCCAGCAGTGAAGCTAGGACAGGGGTGGACAATGAGCAGTTCTTC. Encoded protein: CASSEARTGVDNEQFF.

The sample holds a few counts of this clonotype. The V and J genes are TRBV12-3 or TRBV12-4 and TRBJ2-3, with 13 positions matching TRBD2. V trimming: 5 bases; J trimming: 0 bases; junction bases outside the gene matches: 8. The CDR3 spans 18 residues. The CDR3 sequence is CASSPGLAGASSTDTQYF. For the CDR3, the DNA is TGTGCCAGCAGTCCCGGACTAGCGGGGGCATCTAGCACAGATACGCAGTATTTT.

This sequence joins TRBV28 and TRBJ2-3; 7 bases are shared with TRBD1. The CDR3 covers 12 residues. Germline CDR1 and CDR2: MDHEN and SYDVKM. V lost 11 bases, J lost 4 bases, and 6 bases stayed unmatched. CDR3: CALSTGPDTQYF. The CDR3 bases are TGTGCCCTCTCGACAGGGCCAGATACGCAGTATTTT.

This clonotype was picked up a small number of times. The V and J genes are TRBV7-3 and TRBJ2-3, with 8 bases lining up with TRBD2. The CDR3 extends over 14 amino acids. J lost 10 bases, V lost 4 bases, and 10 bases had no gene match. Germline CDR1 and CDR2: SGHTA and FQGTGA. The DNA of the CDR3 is TGTGCCAGCAGCTCCTCCCTTAGCGGGGTACCGCAGTATTTT. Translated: CASSSSLSGVPQYF.

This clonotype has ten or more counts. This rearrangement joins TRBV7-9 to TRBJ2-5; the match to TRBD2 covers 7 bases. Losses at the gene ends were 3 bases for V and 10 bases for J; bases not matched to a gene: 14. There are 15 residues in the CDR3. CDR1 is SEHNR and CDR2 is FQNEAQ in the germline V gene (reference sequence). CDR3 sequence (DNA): TGTGCCAGCAGCTTCCAGCGGGGCGAATCCGCGGGCCAGTACTTC. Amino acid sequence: CASSFQRGESAGQYF.

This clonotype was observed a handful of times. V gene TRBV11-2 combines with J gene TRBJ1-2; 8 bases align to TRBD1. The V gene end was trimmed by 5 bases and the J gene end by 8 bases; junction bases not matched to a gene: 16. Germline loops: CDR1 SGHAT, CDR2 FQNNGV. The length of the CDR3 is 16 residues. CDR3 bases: TGTGCCAGCAGCACCCGGTCCCAGGGGGCCCATGTCGGCTACACCTTC. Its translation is CASSTRSQGAHVGYTF.

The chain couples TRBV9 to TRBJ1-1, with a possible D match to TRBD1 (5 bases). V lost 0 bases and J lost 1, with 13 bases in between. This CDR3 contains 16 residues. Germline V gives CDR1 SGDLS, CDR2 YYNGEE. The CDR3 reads CASSVGPGRSNTEAFF. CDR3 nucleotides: TGTGCCAGCAGCGTAGGGCCAGGGAGATCGAACACTGAAGCTTTCTTT.

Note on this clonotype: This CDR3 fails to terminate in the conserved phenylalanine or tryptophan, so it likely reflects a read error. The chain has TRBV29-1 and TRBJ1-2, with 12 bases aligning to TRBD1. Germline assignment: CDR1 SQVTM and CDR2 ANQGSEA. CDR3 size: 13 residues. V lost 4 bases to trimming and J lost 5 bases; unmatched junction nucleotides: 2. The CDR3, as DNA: TGCAGCGTTGGGGACAGGGGGCTTTATGGCTACACCTTA. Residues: CSVGDRGLYGYTL.

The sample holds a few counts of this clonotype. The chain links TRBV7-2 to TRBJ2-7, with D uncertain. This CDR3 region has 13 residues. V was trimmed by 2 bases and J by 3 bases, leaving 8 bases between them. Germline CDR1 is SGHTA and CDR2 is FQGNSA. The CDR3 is CASSLYVNYEQYF. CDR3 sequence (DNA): TGTGCCAGCAGCTTATACGTAAACTACGAGCAGTACTTC.

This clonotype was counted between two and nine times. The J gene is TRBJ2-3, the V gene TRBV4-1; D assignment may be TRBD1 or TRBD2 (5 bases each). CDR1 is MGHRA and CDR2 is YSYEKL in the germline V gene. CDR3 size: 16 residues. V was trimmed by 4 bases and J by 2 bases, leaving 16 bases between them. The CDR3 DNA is TGCGCCAGCAGCCTAGGTCGGGACGGCGACACAGATACGCAGTATTTT. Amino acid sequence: CASSLGRDGDTDTQYF.

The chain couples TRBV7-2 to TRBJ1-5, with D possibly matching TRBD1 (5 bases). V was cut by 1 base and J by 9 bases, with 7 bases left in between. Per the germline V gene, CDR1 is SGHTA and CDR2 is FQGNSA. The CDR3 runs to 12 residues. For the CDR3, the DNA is TGTGCCAGCAGCTTAGACCAGGGGCCCCAGCATTTT. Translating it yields CASSLDQGPQHF. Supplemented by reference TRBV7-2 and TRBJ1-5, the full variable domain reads GAGVSQSPSNKVTEKGKDVELRCDPISGHTALYWYRQSLGQGLEFLIYFQGNSAPDKSGLPSDRFSAERTGGSVSTLTIQRTQQEDSAVYLCASSLDQGPQHFGDGTRLSIL.

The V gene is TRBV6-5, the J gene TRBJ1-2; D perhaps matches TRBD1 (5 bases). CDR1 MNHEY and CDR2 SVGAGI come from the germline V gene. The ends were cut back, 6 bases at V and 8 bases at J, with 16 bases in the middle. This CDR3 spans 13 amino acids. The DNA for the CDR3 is TGTGCCAGCAGCGAATTTGAGGAGGGGGGCTACACCTTC. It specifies CASSEFEEGGYTF.

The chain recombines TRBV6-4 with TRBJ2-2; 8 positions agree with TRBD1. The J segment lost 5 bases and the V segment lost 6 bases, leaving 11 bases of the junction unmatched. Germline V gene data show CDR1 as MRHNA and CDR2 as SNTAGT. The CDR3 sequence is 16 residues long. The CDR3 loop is CASRDRRQGKTGELFF. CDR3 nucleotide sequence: TGTGCCAGCAGAGACCGGAGACAGGGGAAAACCGGGGAGCTGTTTTTT.

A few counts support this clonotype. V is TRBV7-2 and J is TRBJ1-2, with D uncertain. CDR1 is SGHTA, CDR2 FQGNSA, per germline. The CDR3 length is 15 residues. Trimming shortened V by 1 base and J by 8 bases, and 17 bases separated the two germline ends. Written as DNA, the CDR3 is TGTGCCAGCAGCTTAGGGTTCGGGAGTGATGGAGGCTACACCTTC. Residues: CASSLGFGSDGGYTF.

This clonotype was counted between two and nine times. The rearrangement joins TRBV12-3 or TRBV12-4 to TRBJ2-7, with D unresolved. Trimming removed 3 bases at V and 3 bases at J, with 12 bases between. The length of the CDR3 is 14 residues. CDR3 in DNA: TGTGCCAGCAGTTTGGGTGGAGACATCTACGAGCAGTACTTC. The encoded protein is CASSLGGDIYEQYF.

DNA for the CDR3: TGTGCCAGCAGCTACGACAGGGTGGCTGTGGATACGCAGTATTTT. Its protein is CASSYDRVAVDTQYF. The chain has TRBV7-2 and TRBJ2-3; 7 bases agree with TRBD1. The CDR3 is made up of 15 amino acids. The germline gives CDR1 SGHTA, CDR2 FQGNSA. Unmatched junction bases numbered 10, after V lost 4 bases and J lost 6 bases. Together with reference TRBV7-2 and TRBJ2-3, the CDR3 gives the full variable domain: GAGVSQSPSNKVTEKGKDVELRCDPISGHTALYWYRQSLGQGLEFLIYFQGNSAPDKSGLPSDRFSAERTGGSVSTLTIQRTQQEDSAVYLCASSYDRVAVDTQYFGPGTRLTVL.

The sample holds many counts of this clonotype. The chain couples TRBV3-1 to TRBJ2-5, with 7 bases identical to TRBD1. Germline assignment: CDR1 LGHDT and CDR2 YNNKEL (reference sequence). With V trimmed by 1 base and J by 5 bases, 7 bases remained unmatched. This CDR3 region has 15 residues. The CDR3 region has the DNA TGTGCCAGCAGCCAAGGACAGGGCCTGGGGGAGACCCAGTACTTC. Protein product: CASSQGQGLGETQYF.

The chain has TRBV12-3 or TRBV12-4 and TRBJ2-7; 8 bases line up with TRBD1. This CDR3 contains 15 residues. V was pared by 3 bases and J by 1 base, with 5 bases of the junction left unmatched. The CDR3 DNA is TGTGCCAGCAGTTTCGGCAGGGGGCTTTCCTACGAGCAGTACTTC. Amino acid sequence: CASSFGRGLSYEQYF.

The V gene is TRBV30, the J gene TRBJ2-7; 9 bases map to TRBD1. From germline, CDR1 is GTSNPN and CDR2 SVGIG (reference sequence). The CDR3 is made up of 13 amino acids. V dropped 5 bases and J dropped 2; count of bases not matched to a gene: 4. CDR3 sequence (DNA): TGTGCCTGGGCTGGGACAGGGACCTACGAGCAGTACTTC. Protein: CAWAGTGTYEQYF.

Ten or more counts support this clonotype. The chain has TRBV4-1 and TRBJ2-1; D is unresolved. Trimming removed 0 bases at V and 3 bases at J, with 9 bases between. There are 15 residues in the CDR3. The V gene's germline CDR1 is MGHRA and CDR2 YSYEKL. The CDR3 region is CASSQDSSDYNEQFF. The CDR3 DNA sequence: TGCGCCAGCAGCCAAGATAGCAGCGACTACAATGAGCAGTTCTTC.

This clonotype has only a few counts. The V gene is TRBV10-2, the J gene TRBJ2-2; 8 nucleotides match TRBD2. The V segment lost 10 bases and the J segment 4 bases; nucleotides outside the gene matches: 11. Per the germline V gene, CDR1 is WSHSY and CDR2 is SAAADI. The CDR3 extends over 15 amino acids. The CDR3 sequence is CAILPTGGSTGELFF. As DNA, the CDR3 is TGCGCCATACTTCCTACGGGGGGGAGCACCGGGGAGCTGTTTTTT.

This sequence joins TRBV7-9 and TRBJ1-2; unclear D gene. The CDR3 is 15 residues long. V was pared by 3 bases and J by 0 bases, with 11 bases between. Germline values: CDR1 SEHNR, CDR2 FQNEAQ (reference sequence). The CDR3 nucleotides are TGTGCCAGCAGCTTTGGATGGTCCCCTAACTATGGCTACACCTTC. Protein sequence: CASSFGWSPNYGYTF.

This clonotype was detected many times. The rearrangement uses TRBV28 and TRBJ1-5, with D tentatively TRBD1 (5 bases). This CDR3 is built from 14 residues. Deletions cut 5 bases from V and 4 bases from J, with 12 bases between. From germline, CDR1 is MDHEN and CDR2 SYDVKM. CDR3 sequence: CASSLLSGNQPQHF. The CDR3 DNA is TGTGCCAGCAGTCTTTTATCAGGGAATCAGCCCCAGCATTTT. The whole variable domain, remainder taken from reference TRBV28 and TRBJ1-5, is DVKVTQSSRYLVKRTGEKVFLECVQDMDHENMFWYRQDPGLGLRLIYFSYDVKMKEKGDIPEGYSVSREKKERFSLILESASTNQTSMYLCASSLLSGNQPQHFGDGTRLSIL.

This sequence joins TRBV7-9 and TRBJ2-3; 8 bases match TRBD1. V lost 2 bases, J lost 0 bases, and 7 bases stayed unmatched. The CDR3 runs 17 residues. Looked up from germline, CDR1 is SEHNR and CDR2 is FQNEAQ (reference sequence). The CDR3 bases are TGTGCCAGCAGCTTACTTCAGGGGGCGCCAAGCACAGATACGCAGTATTTT. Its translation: CASSLLQGAPSTDTQYF.

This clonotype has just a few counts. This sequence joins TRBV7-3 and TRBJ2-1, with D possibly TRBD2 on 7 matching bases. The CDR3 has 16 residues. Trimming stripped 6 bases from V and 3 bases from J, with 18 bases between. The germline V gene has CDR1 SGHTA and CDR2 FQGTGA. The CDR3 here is CASRPSGGGVYNEQFF. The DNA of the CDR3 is TGTGCCAGCAGACCATCCGGAGGGGGGGTCTACAATGAGCAGTTCTTC. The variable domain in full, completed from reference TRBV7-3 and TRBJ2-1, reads GAGVSQTPSNKVTEKGKYVELRCDPISGHTALYWYRQSLGQGPEFLIYFQGTGAADDSGLPNDRFFAVRPEGSVSTLKIQRTERGDSAVYLCASRPSGGGVYNEQFFGPGTRLTVL.

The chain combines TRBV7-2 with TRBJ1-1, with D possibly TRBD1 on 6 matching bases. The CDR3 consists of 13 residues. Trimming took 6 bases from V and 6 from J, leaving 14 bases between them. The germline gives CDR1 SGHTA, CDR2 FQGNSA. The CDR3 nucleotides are TGTGCCAGCAGGAGGGGGGGGCAGGCTGAAGCTTTCTTT. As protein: CASRRGGQAEAFF.